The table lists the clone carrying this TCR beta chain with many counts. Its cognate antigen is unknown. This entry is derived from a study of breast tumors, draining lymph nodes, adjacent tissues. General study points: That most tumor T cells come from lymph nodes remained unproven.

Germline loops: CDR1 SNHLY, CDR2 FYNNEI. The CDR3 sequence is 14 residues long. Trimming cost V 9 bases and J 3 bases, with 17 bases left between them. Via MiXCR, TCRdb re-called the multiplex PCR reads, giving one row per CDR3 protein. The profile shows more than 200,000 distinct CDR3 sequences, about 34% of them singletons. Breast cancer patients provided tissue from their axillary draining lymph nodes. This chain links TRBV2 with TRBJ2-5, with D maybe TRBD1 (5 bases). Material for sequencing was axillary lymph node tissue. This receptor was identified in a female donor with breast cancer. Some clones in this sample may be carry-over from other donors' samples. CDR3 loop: CASVQATAKETQYF. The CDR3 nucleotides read TGTGCCAGTGTCCAGGCGACAGCGAAAGAGACCCAGTACTTC. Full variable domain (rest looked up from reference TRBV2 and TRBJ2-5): EPEVTQTPSHQVTQMGQEVILRCVPISNHLYFYWYRQILGQKVEFLVSFYNNEISEKSEIFDDQFSVERPDGSNFTLKIRSTKLEDSAMYFCASVQATAKETQYFGPGTRLLVL.